A single sample is the source of the 20 T cell receptor beta chains below, sequenced in a study of T-cell reconstitution after alpha-beta-depleted transplantation in children. Unique molecular identifiers tagged the TCRbeta library. TCRdb re-derived calls from the PCR reads in MiXCR, one entry per CDR3 protein. The table shows about 980,000 distinct CDR3 sequences, with roughly 29% occurring only once. The sequencing used PBMCs, mostly from graft donor cells, collected 360 days after TCRalphabeta/CD19-depleted stem cell transplant. The receptor source for this set is a boy under two years old who had a stem cell transplant for SCID, so the T cells may come from the graft donor.

The chain is built from TRBV12-3 or TRBV12-4 and TRBJ2-5; 10 nucleotides match TRBD2. V shed 2 bases, J shed 0 bases, and the junction held 12 bases outside the gene matches. The CDR3 loop spans 19 amino acids. CDR3 amino acids: CASSLPSGGEDVHQETQYF. The DNA of the CDR3 is TGTGCCAGCAGTTTACCTAGCGGGGGTGAAGACGTACACCAAGAGACCCAGTACTTC.

The chain joins TRBV6-2 or TRBV6-3 to TRBJ2-7; 8 nucleotides agree with TRBD1. Per germline, CDR1 MNHEY and CDR2 SVGEGT. The V and J ends lost 5 bases and 7 bases, in that order; junction bases with no gene match: 7. The CDR3 spans 13 residues. The CDR3: CASSNQGAREQYF. The CDR3 nucleotides are TGTGCCAGCAGTAACCAGGGGGCTCGGGAGCAGTACTTC.

The chain couples TRBV5-1 to TRBJ2-1, with 11 positions matching TRBD2. V trimming: 5 bases; J trimming: 10 bases; junction bases outside the gene matches: 5. CDR3 size: 13 residues. From germline, CDR1 is SGHRS and CDR2 YFSETQ. CDR3: CASRSLAGGEQFF. The CDR3 coding sequence is TGCGCCAGCAGAAGTTTAGCGGGGGGGGAGCAGTTCTTC.

This clonotype has just a few counts. V is TRBV7-2 and J is TRBJ2-7; possibly TRBD2 for D (6 bases). The V end was cut by 5 bases, the J end by 2 bases, with 19 bases between. The CDR3 has 16 residues. Germline V CDR1 and CDR2: SGHTA, FQGNSA. This CDR3 is CASSPAGLSNPYEQYF. CDR3 nucleotide sequence: TGTGCCAGCAGCCCCGCCGGACTATCGAACCCCTACGAGCAGTACTTC.

This clonotype was observed a few times. V gene TRBV12-3 or TRBV12-4 combines with J gene TRBJ1-5; 8 bases agree with TRBD1. V was pared by 5 bases and J by 4 bases, with 7 bases of the junction left unmatched. The CDR3 spans 15 residues. The CDR3 protein is CASSTDRERNQPQHF. Here the CDR3 DNA reads TGTGCCAGCAGTACGGACAGGGAAAGAAATCAGCCCCAGCATTTT.

The rearrangement links TRBV2 to TRBJ2-2; possible D gene TRBD1, 5 bases. V lost 6 bases, J lost 0 bases, and 11 bases lay in between. The CDR3 extends over 15 amino acids. Germline V CDR1 and CDR2: SNHLY, FYNNEI. CDR3 in DNA: TGTGCCAGCAGCTGGGGCAGGGCGAACACCGGGGAGCTGTTTTTT. Its translation: CASSWGRANTGELFF. Full variable domain (rest looked up from reference TRBV2 and TRBJ2-2): EPEVTQTPSHQVTQMGQEVILRCVPISNHLYFYWYRQILGQKVEFLVSFYNNEISEKSEIFDDQFSVERPDGSNFTLKIRSTKLEDSAMYFCASSWGRANTGELFFGEGSRLTVL.

The rearrangement links TRBV27 to TRBJ2-1, with 10 bases lining up with TRBD1. Germline assignment: CDR1 MNHEY and CDR2 SMNVEV (reference sequence). The CDR3 contains 16 residues. V was pared by 3 bases and J by 2 bases, with 4 bases of the junction left unmatched. The CDR3 sequence: CASSFPGQGPYNEQFF. Written as DNA, the CDR3 is TGTGCCAGCAGTTTTCCGGGACAGGGGCCCTACAATGAGCAGTTCTTC.

This clonotype occurred a few times. This sequence joins TRBV20-1 and TRBJ2-1; 9 bases align to TRBD2. CDR1 is DFQATT, CDR2 SNEGSKA, per germline (reference sequence). This CDR3 has 17 residues. V shed 0 bases and J 5 bases; nucleotides not matched to a gene: 11. The CDR3 DNA is TGCAGTGCTAGAGATCCCAATCTAGCGGGGACTAACAATGAGCAGTTCTTC. It specifies CSARDPNLAGTNNEQFF.

This sequence joins TRBV4-2 and TRBJ2-1; possible D gene TRBD2, 6 bases. The CDR3 covers 14 residues. Trimming removed 3 bases at V and 6 bases at J, with 12 bases between. CDR1 is LGHNA, CDR2 YNFKEQ, per germline. The CDR3 here is CASSHPETSNEQFF. The CDR3 nucleotides read TGTGCCAGCAGCCACCCCGAGACTAGCAATGAGCAGTTCTTC.

This clonotype was observed many times. The chain recombines TRBV4-1 with TRBJ2-7; D gene ambiguous. Trimming cost V 0 bases and J 6 bases, with 9 bases left between them. The CDR3 totals 13 residues. The germline V gene encodes CDR1 MGHRA and CDR2 YSYEKL. This chain's CDR3 is CASSQEGWREQYF. The CDR3, as DNA: TGCGCCAGCAGCCAAGAAGGATGGCGCGAGCAGTACTTC.

The chain couples TRBV12-3 or TRBV12-4 to TRBJ2-2; D is unclear. This CDR3 comprises 15 residues. Trimming cost V 6 bases and J 1 base, with 12 bases left between them. The CDR3 loop reads CASSPDPENTGELFF. The CDR3 DNA sequence: TGTGCCAGCAGCCCCGACCCGGAGAACACCGGGGAGCTGTTTTTT.

V gene TRBV7-2 combines with J gene TRBJ2-7; possibly TRBD1 or TRBD2 for D (6 bases each). Trimming removed 3 bases at V and 0 bases at J, with 15 bases between. The CDR3 spans 16 residues. Germline V gives CDR1 SGHTA, CDR2 FQGNSA. The CDR3 loop reads CASSFGRGRHSYEQYF. CDR3 DNA sequence: TGTGCCAGCAGCTTTGGACGGGGGCGACACTCCTACGAGCAGTACTTC. The full variable domain, in which reference TRBV7-2 and TRBJ2-7 provide the parts outside the CDR3, is GAGVSQSPSNKVTEKGKDVELRCDPISGHTALYWYRQSLGQGLEFLIYFQGNSAPDKSGLPSDRFSAERTGGSVSTLTIQRTQQEDSAVYLCASSFGRGRHSYEQYFGPGTRLTVT.

CDR3 in DNA: TGCAGTGCTACAACCCTAGCGGGGCTCTCCTACGAGCAGTACTTC. Translation: CSATTLAGLSYEQYF. The genes are TRBV20-1 and TRBJ2-7; 9 bases match TRBD2. The CDR3 contains 15 residues. Germline CDR1 is DFQATT and CDR2 is SNEGSKA (reference sequence). The V gene end was trimmed by 4 bases and the J gene end by 0 bases; junction bases not matched to a gene: 7.

The chain combines TRBV5-1 with TRBJ2-1, with D uncertain. This CDR3 contains 13 residues. V was trimmed by 9 bases and J by 5 bases, leaving 15 bases between them. Germline V gene lookup returns CDR1 SGHRS and CDR2 YFSETQ. CDR3 nucleotide sequence: TGCGCCACCGCCCCCCTTTCGAACAATGAGCAGTTCTTC. Protein sequence: CATAPLSNNEQFF. The whole variable domain, filled in from reference TRBV5-1 and TRBJ2-1, reads KAGVTQTPRYLIKTRGQQVTLSCSPISGHRSVSWYQQTPGQGLQFLFEYFSETQRNKGNFPGRFSGRQFSNSRSEMNVSTLELGDSALYLCATAPLSNNEQFFGPGTRLTVL.

The chain recombines TRBV3-1 with TRBJ2-3; D is ambiguous. The CDR3 totals 14 residues. Germline CDR1 is LGHDT and CDR2 is YNNKEL (reference sequence). V lost 0 bases and J 10 bases, leaving 14 bases between the germline ends. In DNA, the CDR3 is TGTGCCAGCAGCCAAGATGCTTATCCTTTGGCGCAGTATTTT. Translation: CASSQDAYPLAQYF.

This clonotype has just a few counts. The chain uses TRBV4-2 and TRBJ2-7; D possibly corresponds to TRBD1 (5 bases). Germline lookup yields CDR1 LGHNA and CDR2 YNFKEQ. The length of the CDR3 is 16 residues. With 0 bases removed from V and 9 bases from J, the gap between germline ends came to 21 bases. The DNA for the CDR3 is TGTGCCAGCAGCCAAGATCTAGAGACAGTCCTCTTGAGGCAGTACTTC. The encoded protein is CASSQDLETVLLRQYF.

The chain couples TRBV12-3 or TRBV12-4 to TRBJ2-1, with D possibly being TRBD1 or TRBD2 (6 bases each). The CDR3 has 15 residues. The V end was cut by 3 bases, the J end by 0 bases, with 9 bases between. The CDR3 DNA reads as TGTGCCAGCAGTTTTAAGGGGGGCTCCTACAATGAGCAGTTCTTC. Translating gives CASSFKGGSYNEQFF.

The V gene is TRBV19, the J gene TRBJ1-2; D is undetermined. Per germline, CDR1 LNHDA and CDR2 SQIVND (reference sequence). The CDR3 has 14 residues. CDR3 residues: CAAAGAFAQDGYTF. CDR3 coding DNA: TGTGCTGCCGCCGGAGCCTTCGCCCAGGATGGCTACACCTTC.

The J gene is TRBJ1-1, the V gene TRBV4-1; D remains unclear. The CDR3 covers 16 residues. CDR1 and CDR2 (germline): MGHRA, YSYEKL. With 4 bases removed from V and 0 bases from J, the gap between germline ends came to 15 bases. The CDR3 loop is CASSPRAGFMNTEAFF. The CDR3 DNA follows: TGCGCCAGCAGCCCAAGGGCGGGATTCATGAACACTGAAGCTTTCTTT.

As regards this clonotype: A much larger clone lies a single base off, so this may be a read error. The rearrangement uses TRBV6-5 and TRBJ2-7; D is ambiguous. The CDR3 sequence is 11 residues long. CDR1 MNHEY and CDR2 SVGAGI come from the germline V gene. As DNA, the CDR3 is TGTGCCAGCAGTAACTTCTACAAGCAGTACTTC. It encodes CASSNFYKQYF.